This T cell receptor (beta chain) appears in the sequencing data of a study of shared clonotypes between healthy human individuals (dated by TCRdb to about 2020). Study-level background: A couple of women and three men aged 18 to 49 years were included in the cohort. For each donor, three plates each were used for CD4 naive and CD4 memory, two plates were used for CD8 naive, and one plate was used for CD8 memory. The study deeply sequenced blood TCR repertoires of several healthy adults to estimate repertoire size and the extent of clonotype sharing between individuals. Different laboratories and diverse techniques were used to prepare libraries and sequence TCR repertoires, to increase sequencing depth and limit assay-specific biases. Leukapheresis yielded between about 0.94 and 9 billion PBMCs per donor.

In the case of this clone: Its antigen remains unidentified. There are no base qualities to consult, and no much larger clone falls within one base.

The paper as a whole reports these results and caveats: Incomplete sequencing was indicated by rarefaction of sorted-subset datasets, despite the large sequencing depth. Only blood was sampled, and tissue TCR repertoires likely differ from those in blood. Across a few donors, 4.5% to 6.5% of naive CD4, roughly 3.3% of naive CD8, around 2.5% of memory CD4, and under 0.45% of memory CD8 clonotypes were shared. Compared with non-shared clonotypes, clonotypes shared by all four sorted-subset donors had higher generation probabilities. Pairwise subsampling indicated that sequencing depth was expected to affect the degree of clonotype sharing among donors. The genetic and exposure-history diversity represented was limited by the small number of donors. Naive subsets generally had larger estimated clonotype richness than memory subsets.

At the junction V is shortened by 5 bases and J by 3 bases, with 11 bases in between. The CDR3 covers 14 residues, taking in both the cysteine and the phenylalanine. Just the 42-base CDR3 DNA is kept, in frame starting at base 1. The germline V gene specifies SNHLY as CDR1 and FYNNEI as CDR2. Using the deep immunoSEQ assay, multiplex PCR amplified TCR CDR3 regions from genomic DNA. For each cell subset, the extracted genomic DNA was distributed evenly across all wells of several immunoSEQ 96-well plates, and each plate served as one replicate. Each replicate PCR for sorted subsets received roughly 0.2 ug genomic DNA, equal to about 29,000 T cell genomes. Purified libraries were measured with a Qubit 3.0 fluorometer, size-checked on a Bioanalyzer 2100, and measured again with the KAPA Library Quantification kit. Every immunoSEQ 96-well plate was sequenced on a separate single-read 150-cycle Illumina NextSeq 550 flow cell. In the paper's pipeline: Because only junctional sequences without quality scores were contained in the immunoSEQ output, filtering matching that applied to full-length reads could not be performed. Sequences were annotated with PyIR, a Python wrapper for IgBLAST v1.9, using IMGT germline references to assign V/J genes and CDR3. Reads were removed for weak V/J assignments (E-value above 1e-6), missing CDR3, stop codons, out-of-frame junctions, or ambiguous translated residues. A V3J clonotype was defined by an identical inferred V gene, J gene, and CDR3 amino acid sequence. Percentage overlap between repertoires was calculated by dividing the number of shared unique clonotypes by the size of the smaller repertoire. Richness of each repertoire was evaluated using RTK rarefaction, the Chao1 estimator, and Recon v2.1 estimates of unobserved clonotypes. OLGA was used to compute generation probabilities for all TCRbeta clonotypes that the gDNA method yielded from a few donors. In its TCRdb copy, this immuneACCESS table keeps in-frame sequences only and misses some clones. Where compared with another copy, unresolved V genes explain less than half of these, and the others have no known cause. V, J and clone size derive from that table, while D and trimming were established from the DNA sequence. For this sample the table gives roughly 640,000 clones, of which roughly 97% were detected only once. The top ten hold 0.057% of the sample.

The donors were healthy, HIV-negative adults with no recently reported acute infections or vaccinations. Every donor was a Caucasian adult residing in Nashville, Tennessee, USA. Magnetic negative selection was used to enrich CD4+ T cells, after which naive cells were positively selected on CD45RA and the negative fraction became the memory subset. Blood was collected by leukapheresis, and PBMCs were isolated by Ficoll-Histopaque density gradient centrifugation and then cryopreserved in liquid nitrogen vapor phase. Purity and quantity of every magnetically sorted T cell population were checked by analytical flow cytometry. Each sorted fraction had its genomic DNA isolated and then quantified by UV absorbance on a Nanodrop 2000c.

This clonotype was sampled from a woman in her 30s in good health. Sequenced sample: naive CD4+ T cells sorted from blood. The meaning of the sample's cell subset or site label: CD45RA+ positively selected. The rearranged segments are TRBV2 and TRBJ2-1; the D gene cannot be named for sure. The CDR3 is CASSKYNSYNEQFF. The nucleotides read TGTGCCAGCAGTAAATACAACAGCTACAATGAGCAGTTCTTC.